This is a list of T cell receptor beta chains from one sample in a study of Ad26.COV2.S vaccination and SARS-CoV-2 variants. Produced via immunoSEQ multiplex PCR; TCRdb's table is partial and in-frame only. The sample has under 550,000 clones, over 75% seen once. The specimen comprised peripheral blood, sampled in a trial of Ad26.COV2.S vaccine versus placebo. The receptors derive from a person between 18 and 65 years old who received the Ad26.COV2.S COVID-19 vaccine or a placebo. Each CDR3 is given with its conserved first and last residue. D genes are given only for firm matches. Clone sizes are given selectively: once, few, many, or a class where the clone is expanded.

clone_size: once
d_call: .
j_call: TRBJ1-5
v_call: TRBV4-1
cdr3_nt: TGCGCCAGCAGCCAAGCTCAAATAAGAGGGGGAGTCAATCAGCCCCAGCATTTT
cdr3_aa: CASSQAQIRGGVNQPQHF

clone_size: .
d_call: .
j_call: TRBJ2-1
v_call: TRBV11-2
cdr3_nt: TGTGCCAGCAGCTTAGGGCTGTCCTACAATGAGCAGTTCTTC
cdr3_aa: CASSLGLSYNEQFF

clone_size: few
d_call: TRBD1
j_call: TRBJ1-6
v_call: TRBV6-5
cdr3_nt: TGTGCCAGCAGTTACTTTCGGGACAGGGGTAACTCACCCCTCCACTTT
cdr3_aa: CASSYFRDRGNSPLHF

clone_size: .
d_call: .
j_call: TRBJ2-3
v_call: TRBV7-2
cdr3_nt: TGTGCCAGCAGCTTAGGTCCCAGCACAGATACGCAGTATTTT
cdr3_aa: CASSLGPSTDTQYF

clone_size: once
d_call: .
j_call: TRBJ1-5
v_call: TRBV4-2
cdr3_nt: TGTGCCAGCAGCCAAGCTTCAGGGCTGTATCAGCCCCAGCATTTT
cdr3_aa: CASSQASGLYQPQHF

clone_size: .
d_call: .
j_call: TRBJ2-3
v_call: TRBV6-2/TRBV6-3
cdr3_nt: TGTGCCAGCAGTTACTGGGACGCAGGAACCTTGGGTACGCAGTATTTT
cdr3_aa: CASSYWDAGTLGTQYF

clone_size: .
d_call: TRBD2
j_call: TRBJ2-1
v_call: TRBV5-1
cdr3_nt: TGCGCCAGCAGCTTGTGGCGGGGGGACCTCCGCTCCTACAATGAGCAGTTCTTC
cdr3_aa: CASSLWRGDLRSYNEQFF

clone_size: once
d_call: TRBD1
j_call: TRBJ2-7
v_call: TRBV7-2
cdr3_nt: TGTGCCAGCAGCATTCGCGACAGGGGTGGCTACGAGCAGTACTTC
cdr3_aa: CASSIRDRGGYEQYF

clone_size: .
d_call: .
j_call: TRBJ1-5
v_call: TRBV3-1/TRBV3-2
cdr3_nt: TGTGCCAGCAGCCAAGGCAGCAATCAGCCCCAGCATTTT
cdr3_aa: CASSQGSNQPQHF

clone_size: .
d_call: .
j_call: TRBJ2-3
v_call: TRBV5-4
cdr3_nt: TGTGCCAGCAGCCCCAGGAGGGGGGGGACAGATACGCAGTATTTT
cdr3_aa: CASSPRRGGTDTQYF

clone_size: .
d_call: TRBD1
j_call: TRBJ1-2
v_call: TRBV7-6
cdr3_nt: TGTGCCAGCAGCCCCCGCGGGACAGGGGAATCCTATGGCTACACCTTC
cdr3_aa: CASSPRGTGESYGYTF

clone_size: .
d_call: .
j_call: TRBJ1-2
v_call: TRBV7-9
cdr3_nt: TGTGCCAGCAGCTTAGCCCTCCATGGCTACACCTTC
cdr3_aa: CASSLALHGYTF

clone_size: .
d_call: .
j_call: TRBJ2-5
v_call: TRBV4-1
cdr3_nt: TGCGCCAGCAGCCATTCACCTGGACAGTTAGAGACCCAGTACTTC
cdr3_aa: CASSHSPGQLETQYF

clone_size: .
d_call: TRBD2
j_call: TRBJ2-1
v_call: TRBV9
cdr3_nt: TGTGCCAGCAGCGCGGATAGCGGGGCGTACAATGAGCAGTTCTTC
cdr3_aa: CASSADSGAYNEQFF

clone_size: .
d_call: .
j_call: TRBJ2-3
v_call: TRBV27
cdr3_nt: TGTGCCAGCAGGACCCGCCTGGGGGATACGCAGTATTTT
cdr3_aa: CASRTRLGDTQYF

clone_size: .
d_call: TRBD2
j_call: TRBJ2-3
v_call: TRBV3-1/TRBV3-2
cdr3_nt: TGTGCCAGCAGCCAAGGTAAAACTAGCGGGACTTCAGATACGCAGTATTTT
cdr3_aa: CASSQGKTSGTSDTQYF

clone_size: .
d_call: .
j_call: TRBJ2-1
v_call: TRBV19
cdr3_nt: TGTGCCAGTAGTATTGGGGGGAAATCCTACAATGAGCAGTTCTTC
cdr3_aa: CASSIGGKSYNEQFF

clone_size: .
d_call: TRBD2
j_call: TRBJ2-1
v_call: TRBV4-1
cdr3_nt: TGCGCCAGCAGCCCTTCGGGGAGCAGCGGGGCAAACAATGAGCAGTTCTTC
cdr3_aa: CASSPSGSSGANNEQFF

clone_size: .
d_call: TRBD1
j_call: TRBJ2-7
v_call: TRBV19
cdr3_nt: TGTGCCAGTAGTAGCGGGACAGGGTTCTCCGAGCAGTACTTC
cdr3_aa: CASSSGTGFSEQYF

clone_size: .
d_call: TRBD2
j_call: TRBJ2-3
v_call: TRBV5-4
cdr3_nt: TGTGCCAGCAGCTTGGGGGGACTAGCAGCAGATACGCAGTATTTT
cdr3_aa: CASSLGGLAADTQYF

clone_size: .
d_call: TRBD2
j_call: TRBJ2-1
v_call: TRBV28
cdr3_nt: TGTGCCAGCAGTTCGCGTCTAGCGGGGGAATACAATGAGCAGTTCTTC
cdr3_aa: CASSSRLAGEYNEQFF

clone_size: .
d_call: .
j_call: TRBJ2-3
v_call: TRBV7-2
cdr3_nt: TGTGCCAGCAGCTCCCGGCTAGCGTCAGATACGCAGTATTTT
cdr3_aa: CASSSRLASDTQYF

clone_size: .
d_call: TRBD1
j_call: TRBJ2-2
v_call: TRBV2
cdr3_nt: TGTGCCAGCAGTGATTGGGTAGGGGGCGGCACCGGGGAGCTGTTTTTT
cdr3_aa: CASSDWVGGGTGELFF

clone_size: .
d_call: .
j_call: TRBJ2-1
v_call: TRBV4-2
cdr3_nt: TGTGCCAGCAGCCAAGATCCGGGACCTGGGATCAATGAGCAGTTCTTC
cdr3_aa: CASSQDPGPGINEQFF

clone_size: .
d_call: .
j_call: TRBJ1-4
v_call: TRBV6-1
cdr3_nt: TGTGCCAGCAGTGAAGCAGAGGAAACTAATGAAAAACTGTTTTTT
cdr3_aa: CASSEAEETNEKLFF

clone_size: once
d_call: .
j_call: TRBJ1-1
v_call: TRBV9
cdr3_nt: TGTGCCAGCAGCGTAAGGCCAAAGGGGACTGAAGCTTTCTTT
cdr3_aa: CASSVRPKGTEAFF

clone_size: .
d_call: .
j_call: TRBJ1-4
v_call: TRBV3-1/TRBV3-2
cdr3_nt: TGTGCCAGCAGCCGGCAGCCCCAGCAGGAAAAACTGTTTTTT
cdr3_aa: CASSRQPQQEKLFF

clone_size: .
d_call: .
j_call: TRBJ2-2
v_call: TRBV11-3
cdr3_nt: TGTGCCAGCAGCTTGGGCAGGTCAGACACCGGGGAGCTGTTTTTT
cdr3_aa: CASSLGRSDTGELFF

clone_size: .
d_call: .
j_call: TRBJ2-5
v_call: TRBV2
cdr3_nt: TGTGCCAGCAGTGGTGCGATCTTGGGCCACCGGACCCAGTACTTC
cdr3_aa: CASSGAILGHRTQYF